Below are 14 T cell receptor beta chains sequenced from a single sample in a study of blood T cell repertoires in COVID-19. Here immunoSEQ multiplex PCR was the method, and the copy in TCRdb shows in-frame clones only, minus some. The table has over 200,000 clones, over 80% seen once; the top ten hold 3% to 4%. Input material: PBMCs or T cells enriched from blood (not recorded which). The receptors originated from a woman aged 25 to 39 who had been exposed to COVID-19.

The CDR3, as DNA: TGTGCCAGCAGCTTGGGAGGCGGTAATTCACCCCTCCACTTT. Encoded protein: CASSLGGGNSPLHF. The chain couples TRBV5-4 to TRBJ1-6, with D unresolved. The V gene's germline CDR1 is SGHNT and CDR2 YYREEE (reference sequence). This CDR3 is 14 amino acids long. V was pared by 0 bases and J by 6 bases, with 7 bases between.

The rearrangement links TRBV3-1 (or the pseudogene TRBV3-2) to TRBJ1-4, with 8 bases matching TRBD1. From germline, CDR1 is LGHDT and CDR2 YNNKEL (reference sequence). The CDR3 has 13 amino acids. V was clipped by 4 bases and J by 8 bases; unmatched bases: 3. The CDR3 coding sequence is TGTGCCAGCAGCCCCGGGGACAGGGAAAAACTGTTTTTT. Translated: CASSPGDREKLFF.

J is TRBJ1-3 and V is TRBV25-1, with 7 bases identical to TRBD1. After removal of 4 bases from V and 2 bases from J, the junction contained 14 bases not matched to a gene. The CDR3 is 18 amino acids. The germline V gene encodes CDR1 MGHDK and CDR2 SYGVNS. The CDR3 protein is CASSAFSGFRGAGNTIYF. DNA for the CDR3: TGTGCCAGCAGTGCATTCTCTGGATTCAGGGGGGCTGGAAACACCATATATTTT.

The rearrangement uses TRBV2 and TRBJ2-1; 11 positions agree with TRBD2. The CDR3 covers 14 residues. The trim removed 8 bases at V and 5 bases at J, leaving 5 bases unmatched. Per the germline V gene, CDR1 is SNHLY and CDR2 is FYNNEI. As DNA, the CDR3 is TGTGCCAGCTTTGGGACTAGCGGCCACAATGAGCAGTTCTTC. Amino acids: CASFGTSGHNEQFF.

The rearrangement uses TRBV28 and TRBJ1-2; D remains ambiguous. Germline CDR1 reads MDHEN; CDR2 reads SYDVKM. The CDR3 runs to 15 residues. Trimming pared 7 bases from V and 8 bases from J, leaving 23 bases between. The CDR3 region has the DNA TGTGCCAGCAATCCCCGGGTGGCTCTATCGCGCGGCTACACCTTC. Protein product: CASNPRVALSRGYTF.

The V and J genes are TRBV5-8 and TRBJ2-7, with D perhaps matching TRBD1 (6 bases). The CDR3 loop spans 15 amino acids. Per the germline V gene, CDR1 is SGHTS and CDR2 is YDEGEE. V gave up 5 bases and J gave up 2 bases, with 17 bases separating them. CDR3 sequence (DNA): TGTGCCAGCAGTCCTTTCAGGGGCCAAACCTACGAGCAGTACTTC. It specifies CASSPFRGQTYEQYF.

The J gene is TRBJ1-2, the V gene TRBV18; 7 nucleotides agree with TRBD1. This CDR3 spans 14 amino acids. Looked up from germline, CDR1 is KGHSH and CDR2 is LQKENI. With V trimmed by 5 bases and J by 5 bases, 8 bases remained unmatched. This chain's CDR3 is CASSTTGVLYGYTF. The DNA of the CDR3 is TGTGCCAGCTCAACTACAGGGGTCCTTTATGGCTACACCTTC. Using reference TRBV18 and TRBJ1-2 for the parts outside the CDR3, the full variable domain is NAGVMQNPRHLVRRRGQEARLRCSPMKGHSHVYWYRQLPEEGLKFMVYLQKENIIDESGMPKERFSAEFPKEGPSILRIQQVVRGDSAAYFCASSTTGVLYGYTFGSGTRLTVV.

The CDR3 loop reads CASSLEGGLDEQYF. CDR3 in DNA: TGCGCCAGCAGCTTGGAAGGGGGCCTGGACGAGCAGTACTTC. The chain carries TRBV5-1 and TRBJ2-7, with TRBD1 matching over 7 bases. J lost 5 bases, V lost 0 bases, and 5 bases had no gene match. The CDR3 sequence is 14 residues long. Germline-derived CDR1 and CDR2 are SGHRS and YFSETQ.

As to this clone: Other DNA sequences from this sample encode an identical CDR3 as well. This CDR3 is CSVLTSSYEQYF. Written as DNA, the CDR3 is TGCAGCGTCCTCACTAGTTCCTACGAGCAGTACTTC. J is TRBJ2-7 and V is TRBV29-1, with D perhaps TRBD2 (5 bases). CDR1 and CDR2 (germline): SQVTM, ANQGSEA. V was cut by 6 bases and J by 1 base, with 10 bases left in between. The CDR3 length is 12 residues.

The chain recombines TRBV6-2 or TRBV6-3 with TRBJ2-1; the match to TRBD2 covers 8 bases. J was trimmed by 6 bases and V by 4 bases; bases with no gene match: 5. Germline V gene lookup returns CDR1 MNHEY and CDR2 SVGEGT. This CDR3 is built from 14 residues. CDR3 sequence: CASSLLAGINEQFF. CDR3 bases: TGTGCCAGCAGTTTGTTAGCGGGAATCAATGAGCAGTTCTTC.

The J gene is TRBJ2-1, the V gene TRBV5-5; TRBD1 might be the D (5 bases). V was pared by 5 bases and J by 4 bases, with 16 bases between. CDR1 is SGHKS and CDR2 is YYEKEE in the germline V gene (reference sequence). The CDR3 totals 15 residues. CDR3 sequence reads: CASSTVGLPYNEQFF. For the CDR3, the DNA is TGTGCCAGCAGTACTGTGGGGCTGCCGTACAATGAGCAGTTCTTC.

This clone came up once. The chain joins TRBV2 to TRBJ1-4; possibly TRBD1 for D (5 bases). This CDR3 region has 13 residues. Per the germline V gene, CDR1 is SNHLY and CDR2 is FYNNEI. With 6 bases removed from V and 8 bases from J, the gap between germline ends came to 13 bases. Written as DNA, the CDR3 is TGTGCCAGCAGAAAAGGGGAAGGAGAAAAACTGTTTTTT. Translating gives CASRKGEGEKLFF.

The chain recombines TRBV5-4 with TRBJ2-5; TRBD1 agrees at 9 bases. Germline V CDR1 and CDR2: SGHNT, YYREEE (reference sequence). The length of the CDR3 is 15 residues. V trimming: 4 bases; J trimming: 6 bases; junction bases outside the gene matches: 10. The CDR3 sequence is CASSRRRQGVKTQYF. The CDR3 DNA reads TGTGCCAGCAGCCGCAGGCGACAGGGGGTAAAGACCCAGTACTTC.

The chain has TRBV11-3 and TRBJ2-2, with D possibly matching TRBD1 (6 bases). The CDR3 totals 13 residues. Germline CDR1 reads SGHNT; CDR2 reads YENEEA. Between the trimmed V and J ends, which lost 5 bases and 6 bases, there was a span of 10 bases. The CDR3 region is CASSPRGSGELFF. For the CDR3, the DNA is TGTGCCAGCAGCCCCAGGGGTTCCGGGGAGCTGTTTTTT.